This TCR beta chain was identified in a study of T cell repertoires in cytomegalovirus infection. Study context: CMV infection together with matching HLA type was indicated by public TCR beta signatures.

Using its own MiXCR run on the reads, TCRdb lists one record per CDR3 protein. This table holds a few hundred thousand distinct CDR3 sequences, about 15% found once. Findings of the study overall: In two of eight donors, the top clonotype was HLA-C-restricted CMV-specific. Pooled public TCR beta family frequency picked out CMV carriers with the relevant HLA.

The CDR3 covers 15 residues. Germline CDR1 is SEHNR and CDR2 is FQNEAQ (reference sequence). The V gene lost 7 bases and the J gene lost 6 bases, with 19 bases spanning the gap. This clonotype was picked up a small number of times. The antigen is undetermined. This receptor was taken from a human donor in good health (CMV status not recorded). Some clones in this sample may be carry-over from other donors' samples. V usage is TRBV7-9 and J usage is TRBJ2-1; D could derive from TRBD1 or TRBD2 (5 bases each). Sequencing used CD8+ T cells from PBMCs. The CDR3 reads CASIGPGRSGNEQFF. DNA for the CDR3: TGTGCCAGCATCGGTCCGGGACGATCGGGCAATGAGCAGTTCTTC.